This T cell receptor (beta chain) originates from a study of blood T cell repertoires in COVID-19. Across the study: Donors in the United States, Italy and Spain gave samples during acute or convalescent COVID-19. Sample material is recorded as cDNA or gDNA derived from T cells, B-cell-depleted T cells, or PBMCs.

From germline, CDR1 is SGHKS and CDR2 YYEKEE (reference sequence). CDR3 length: 14 amino acids. The V end was cut by 1 base, the J end by 8 bases, with 10 bases between. For recovered donors of Cohort 3, there were two negative PCRs, clearance, or symptom resolution. Assay: immunoSEQ multiplex PCR; the TCRdb copy retains only in-frame clones and omits some. The data contain hundreds of thousands of clones, more than 75% of them singletons. This clonotype originated in a woman aged 45 to 65 who had recovered from COVID-19. What was sequenced was PBMCs or T cells enriched from blood (not recorded which). This chain uses TRBV5-5 with TRBJ1-6; no clear D gene. CDR3 nucleotide sequence: TGTGCCAGCAGCTTGTTTCAGAGGGATTCACCCCTCCACTTT. It codes for CASSLFQRDSPLHF. The full variable domain, completed using reference TRBV5-5 and TRBJ1-6, is DAGVTQSPTHLIKTRGQQVTLRCSPISGHKSVSWYQQVLGQGPQFIFQYYEKEERGRGNFPDRFSARQFPNYSSELNVNALLLGDSALYLCASSLFQRDSPLHFGNGTRLTVT.